The 25 T cell receptor beta chains below come from one sample, sequenced in a study of blood T cell repertoires in COVID-19. Data came from immunoSEQ multiplex PCR; TCRdb stores just in-frame clones and leaves some out. The table records some 130,000 clones, roughly two thirds of them present only once. The specimen was peripheral blood. These receptor sequences come from a woman between 65 and 79 years old with acute or convalescent COVID-19.

This sequence joins TRBV9 and TRBJ2-2; 8 bases are a match to TRBD2. The CDR3 covers 16 residues. Germline V gene sequence: CDR1 SGDLS, CDR2 YYNGEE. J lost 4 bases, V lost 0 bases, and 5 bases had no gene match. CDR3 in amino acids: CASSVAGGPLTGELFF. Written as DNA, the CDR3 is TGTGCCAGCAGCGTAGCGGGAGGGCCTCTCACCGGGGAGCTGTTTTTT.

The genes are TRBV5-6 and TRBJ2-3; TRBD2 agrees at 15 bases. This CDR3 is built from 18 residues. CDR1 is SGHDT and CDR2 is YYEEEE in the germline V gene. Trimming removed 4 bases from V and 6 bases from J; junction bases left unmatched: 12. The CDR3 spells CASSPLGLAGGLVDTQYF. The DNA for the CDR3 is TGTGCCAGCAGCCCGCTAGGACTAGCGGGAGGGCTTGTGGATACGCAGTATTTT.

V usage is TRBV28 and J usage is TRBJ1-6; TRBD1 matches 9 bases. The CDR3 is made up of 17 amino acids. J was trimmed by 8 bases and V by 4 bases; bases with no gene match: 12. Germline CDR1 and CDR2: MDHEN and SYDVKM. The DNA for the CDR3 is TGTGCCAGCAGTTCCGCCCGCGAACAGGGGGCCGATTCACCCCTCCACTTT. The encoded protein is CASSSAREQGADSPLHF.

A single count supports this clone. The chain carries TRBV19 and TRBJ1-5; 7 bases agree with TRBD1. Germline trimming cut 6 bases from V and 0 bases from J; bases unmatched to any gene: 11. Germline lookup yields CDR1 LNHDA and CDR2 SQIVND (reference sequence). CDR3 length: 17 amino acids. CDR3 protein: CASSRRGLAYSNQPQHF. The CDR3 coding sequence is TGTGCCAGTAGCAGGAGGGGGCTCGCCTATAGCAATCAGCCCCAGCATTTT. The variable domain in full, completed from reference TRBV19 and TRBJ1-5, reads DGGITQSPKYLFRKEGQNVTLSCEQNLNHDAMYWYRQDPGQGLRLIYYSQIVNDFQKGDIAEGYSVSREKKESFPLTVTSAQKNPTAFYLCASSRRGLAYSNQPQHFGDGTRLSIL.

This clone has a count of ten or more. V usage is TRBV2 and J usage is TRBJ1-2, with D possibly being TRBD1 (5 bases). The CDR3 is 13 amino acids. CDR1 SNHLY and CDR2 FYNNEI come from the germline V gene. CDR3 amino acids: CGNKRGLNYGYTF. CDR3 DNA sequence: TGTGGGAACAAGCGGGGACTAAACTATGGCTACACCTTC.

The chain employs TRBV2 and TRBJ2-2; the D gene is possibly TRBD1 (6 bases). The length of the CDR3 is 16 residues. Deletions cut 2 bases from V and 4 bases from J, with 14 bases between. Germline CDR1 reads SNHLY; CDR2 reads FYNNEI. Here the CDR3 DNA reads TGTGCCAGCAGTGAAATCTTTACAGGGAGCACCGGGGAGCTGTTTTTT. Translated, it gives CASSEIFTGSTGELFF.

The rearrangement joins TRBV5-5 to TRBJ1-2; D gene ambiguous. Germline V lookup: CDR1 SGHKS, CDR2 YYEKEE (reference sequence). This CDR3 contains 14 residues. Trimming pared 1 base from V and 1 base from J, leaving 8 bases between. The chain's CDR3 is CASSLMASNYGYTF. CDR3 coding DNA: TGTGCCAGCAGCTTGATGGCCAGTAACTATGGCTACACCTTC.

A word on this clone: At one boundary the junction diverges from the germline segment, which might be a read error. The CDR3 is CASSYAGIGTGELFF. DNA of the CDR3: TGTGCCAGCAGTTACGCTGGGATTGGCACCGGGGAACTGTTTTTT. The chain combines TRBV6-5 with TRBJ2-2; D perhaps matches TRBD2 (5 bases). CDR3 length: 15 amino acids. CDR1 and CDR2 (germline): MNHEY, SVGAGI.

This rearrangement joins TRBV5-1 to TRBJ2-3; TRBD2 aligns across 9 bases. Germline lookup yields CDR1 SGHRS and CDR2 YFSETQ. The V segment lost 4 bases and the J segment 4 bases; nucleotides outside the gene matches: 4. CDR3 length equals 14 residues. The CDR3 protein is CASSQGLASDTQYF. The CDR3 bases are TGCGCCAGCAGCCAGGGACTAGCTTCAGATACGCAGTATTTT. Full variable domain (rest looked up from reference TRBV5-1 and TRBJ2-3): KAGVTQTPRYLIKTRGQQVTLSCSPISGHRSVSWYQQTPGQGLQFLFEYFSETQRNKGNFPGRFSGRQFSNSRSEMNVSTLELGDSALYLCASSQGLASDTQYFGPGTRLTVL.

This clone was observed a handful of times. This chain uses TRBV21-1 with TRBJ2-3; TRBD1 was called by the table and not checked on the DNA. TRBV21-1 is annotated as a pseudogene. The CDR3 length is 16 residues. The CDR3 region has the DNA TGTGCCAGCAGCAAAGGAGGGACAGGGGGCACAGATACGCAGTATTTT. Residues: CASSKGGTGGTDTQYF.

The chain has TRBV19 and TRBJ2-2; a weak D match, TRBD2 (6 bases). The CDR3 has 13 amino acids. CDR1 is LNHDA, CDR2 SQIVND, per germline (reference sequence). V shed 6 bases and J shed 6 bases, with 11 bases lying between them. CDR3 coding DNA: TGTGCCAGTAGACCGGAGGGAGCCGGGGAGCTGTTTTTT. Protein sequence: CASRPEGAGELFF.

This chain joins TRBV6-2 or TRBV6-3 and TRBJ2-4, with 13 bases matching TRBD2. The CDR3 is made up of 19 amino acids. J gave up 0 bases and V 6 bases, and 11 bases lay outside the gene matches. Germline V gene data show CDR1 as MNHEY and CDR2 as SVGEGT. CDR3 residues: CASSVQTSGGREAKNIQYF. The CDR3 DNA sequence: TGTGCCAGCAGCGTCCAGACTAGCGGGGGGCGCGAAGCCAAAAACATTCAGTACTTC.

This chain connects TRBV5-1 to TRBJ2-2, with D unclear. The CDR3 runs 18 residues. V was pared by 0 bases and J by 0 bases, with 15 bases between. CDR1 and CDR2 from the germline V gene are SGHRS and YFSETQ. This CDR3 reads CASSLEPVDNTNTGELFF. CDR3 coding DNA: TGCGCCAGCAGCTTGGAGCCGGTCGACAATACGAACACCGGGGAGCTGTTTTTT.

The chain joins TRBV2 to TRBJ2-5; tentative D call: TRBD1 (6 bases). Trimming pared 4 bases from V and 2 bases from J, leaving 20 bases between. The CDR3 spans 17 residues. CDR1 SNHLY and CDR2 FYNNEI come from the germline V gene. The CDR3 here is CASSVYSRGSAQETQYF. In DNA form, the CDR3 reads TGTGCCAGCAGTGTGTACTCCAGGGGCTCCGCGCAAGAGACCCAGTACTTC.

This rearrangement joins TRBV5-1 to TRBJ2-7; D remains unclear. Germline-derived CDR1 and CDR2 are SGHRS and YFSETQ. The CDR3 totals 14 residues. The V end lost 1 base, the J end lost 1 base, and 9 bases lay between the germline ends. CDR3 loop: CASSLKWASYEQYF. CDR3 in DNA: TGCGCCAGCAGCTTGAAGTGGGCATCCTACGAGCAGTACTTC.

This clone was counted ten times or more. This sample includes further DNA sequences coding for the same CDR3. This chain joins TRBV13 and TRBJ2-7; 7 nucleotides line up with TRBD2. V shed 5 bases, J shed 4 bases, and the junction held 8 bases outside the gene matches. The germline V gene has CDR1 PRHDT and CDR2 FYEKMQ (reference sequence). This CDR3 region has 14 residues. The CDR3 is CASSERGDLYEQYF. CDR3 sequence (DNA): TGTGCCAGCAGCGAACGGGGGGATCTATACGAGCAGTACTTC.

The rearrangement joins TRBV10-3 to TRBJ2-1; 10 bases agree with TRBD1. Germline V gene data show CDR1 as ENHRY and CDR2 as SYGVKD. The CDR3 is made up of 15 amino acids. V lost 4 bases and J lost 9; bases outside the gene matches: 9. DNA of the CDR3: TGTGCCATCAGTGTAGCCGGGACAGGGGAGGCTGAGCAGTTCTTC. Protein product: CAISVAGTGEAEQFF.

The V call is TRBV4-2, the J call TRBJ2-2; a weak D match, TRBD1 (6 bases). V was trimmed by 7 bases and J by 8 bases, leaving 8 bases between them. CDR1 LGHNA and CDR2 YNFKEQ come from the germline V gene. The CDR3 extends over 11 amino acids. The CDR3 nucleotides read TGTGCCAGCACGGGGACAGGGGAGCTGTTTTTT. This codes for CASTGTGELFF.

The J gene is TRBJ2-1, the V gene TRBV11-2; 10 bases line up with TRBD2. Germline V lookup: CDR1 SGHAT, CDR2 FQNNGV. Trimming took 8 bases from V and 9 from J; bases not matched to a gene: 7. CDR3 length: 13 residues. CDR3 in DNA: TGTGCCAGCCGGACTAGCGGAACCCCTGAGCAGTTCTTC. Translated, it gives CASRTSGTPEQFF.

This clone was observed a single time. This chain connects TRBV5-1 to TRBJ2-5; tentatively, D is TRBD2 (5 bases). CDR1 and CDR2 from the germline V gene are SGHRS and YFSETQ. The CDR3 loop spans 15 amino acids. Trimming pared 3 bases from V and 2 bases from J, leaving 14 bases between. CDR3 protein: CASSSVGAAQETQYF. For the CDR3, the DNA is TGCGCCAGCAGCTCTGTAGGAGCGGCTCAAGAGACCCAGTACTTC.

V gene TRBV19 combines with J gene TRBJ2-1; the match to TRBD1 covers 11 bases. CDR1 LNHDA and CDR2 SQIVND come from the germline V gene (reference sequence). The CDR3 is made up of 13 amino acids. Trimming cost V 8 bases and J 9 bases; bases outside gene matches: 6. The CDR3 DNA is TGTGCCAGTGGACAGGGGGCAGGTGGTGAGCAGTTCTTC. It specifies CASGQGAGGEQFF.

The J gene is TRBJ2-3, the V gene TRBV2; D possibly corresponds to TRBD2 (5 bases). The CDR3 length is 14 residues. V dropped 6 bases and J dropped 8 bases, with 18 bases sitting between them. Per the germline V gene, CDR1 is SNHLY and CDR2 is FYNNEI. CDR3 residues: CASSATTGRGTQYF. The CDR3 nucleotides are TGTGCCAGCAGCGCCACCACCGGCCGGGGTACGCAGTATTTT. The full variable domain, in which reference TRBV2 and TRBJ2-3 provide the parts outside the CDR3, is EPEVTQTPSHQVTQMGQEVILRCVPISNHLYFYWYRQILGQKVEFLVSFYNNEISEKSEIFDDQFSVERPDGSNFTLKIRSTKLEDSAMYFCASSATTGRGTQYFGPGTRLTVL.

The chain recombines TRBV11-3 with TRBJ1-2; D might be TRBD1 (5 bases). The CDR3 sequence is 16 residues long. Looked up from germline, CDR1 is SGHNT and CDR2 is YENEEA. Trimming shortened V by 2 bases and J by 4 bases, and 17 bases separated the two germline ends. In nucleotides, the CDR3 is TGTGCCAGCAGCTTATTAATCGCAGGGAGGACCTATGGCTACACCTTC. Translation: CASSLLIAGRTYGYTF.

This chain joins TRBV19 and TRBJ1-1; D is unclear. V lost 7 bases to trimming and J lost 0 bases, with 12 bases between them. Germline CDR1 and CDR2: LNHDA and SQIVND (reference sequence). This CDR3 spans 14 amino acids. In DNA form, the CDR3 reads TGTGCCAGTAAGGTGGGCATGATGAACACTGAAGCTTTCTTT. Amino acids: CASKVGMMNTEAFF.

The V and J genes are TRBV9 and TRBJ1-1; 7 bases match TRBD1. Germline CDR1 SGDLS, CDR2 YYNGEE. Trimming cost V 2 bases and J 1 base; bases outside gene matches: 5. This CDR3 has 15 amino acids. In DNA form, the CDR3 reads TGTGCCAGCAGCGTGATGCAGGGGGGGAACACTGAAGCTTTCTTT. Protein: CASSVMQGGNTEAFF.